These 21 T cell receptor beta chains were sequenced from one sample in a study of CD8 T cells in Susac syndrome. Roughly 0.45 to 1 ug RNA was reverse transcribed with random hexamers. In TCRdb, the immunoSEQ multiplex PCR reads were re-called with MiXCR into one record per CDR3 protein. Of approximately 160,000 distinct CDR3 sequences listed, about 94% are singletons. Sequencing was performed on CD4+ T cells from PBMCs. The receptor set was obtained from a human donor in good health.

The chain links TRBV2 to TRBJ1-2; D unclear. Between the trimmed V and J ends, which lost 3 bases and 7 bases, there was a span of 6 bases. The length of the CDR3 is 11 residues. Germline CDR1 reads SNHLY; CDR2 reads FYNNEI. For the CDR3, the DNA is TGTGCCAGCAGTGAGAGGGCTGGCTACACCTTC. It yields the protein CASSERAGYTF.

The chain employs TRBV28 and TRBJ2-1; 8 bases are shared with TRBD2. The germline V gene has CDR1 MDHEN and CDR2 SYDVKM. V lost 2 bases and J lost 0; bases outside the gene matches: 9. The CDR3 length is 18 residues. CDR3 in amino acids: CASSLAGGRGDSYNEQFF. CDR3 bases: TGTGCCAGCAGTTTAGCAGGTGGGCGGGGGGACTCCTACAATGAGCAGTTCTTC.

The rearrangement uses TRBV28 and TRBJ1-4; perhaps TRBD1 as D (5 bases). Between the trimmed V and J ends, which lost 9 bases and 2 bases, there was a span of 16 bases. The CDR3 is made up of 15 amino acids. CDR1 is MDHEN, CDR2 SYDVKM, per germline. In DNA, the CDR3 is TGTGCCAGTTCCTCCCCCGGGGGGACTAATGAAAAACTGTTTTTT. Its protein product is CASSSPGGTNEKLFF.

The chain recombines TRBV19 with TRBJ1-2; TRBD1 aligns across 10 bases. Germline V gene lookup returns CDR1 LNHDA and CDR2 SQIVND (reference sequence). V shed 3 bases and J 7 bases; nucleotides not matched to a gene: 5. This CDR3 has 14 amino acids. CDR3 sequence reads: CASSIGDRGFGYTF. CDR3 nucleotide sequence: TGTGCCAGTAGTATCGGGGACAGGGGCTTTGGCTACACCTTC.

The rearrangement links TRBV4-1 to TRBJ2-1; TRBD2 might be the D (7 bases). Germline assignment: CDR1 MGHRA and CDR2 YSYEKL. CDR3 size: 17 residues. With 3 bases removed from V and 8 bases from J, the gap between germline ends came to 23 bases. The CDR3 DNA follows: TGCGCCAGCAGCCACCCAGGCAGGGACCGAGGGGGGGATGAGCAGTTCTTC. The encoded protein is CASSHPGRDRGGDEQFF.

The J gene is TRBJ1-3, the V gene TRBV2; D is possibly TRBD1 (5 bases). This CDR3 comprises 12 residues. The germline V gene has CDR1 SNHLY and CDR2 FYNNEI. Trimming took 11 bases from V and 4 from J, leaving 12 bases between them. The CDR3 region has the DNA TGTGCCGGGGGATCGGGGGGAAACACCATATATTTT. Amino acid sequence: CAGGSGGNTIYF.

The V gene is TRBV9, the J gene TRBJ1-2; the D is unclear. The V gene lost 0 bases and the J gene lost 4 bases, with 10 bases spanning the gap. CDR1 is SGDLS and CDR2 is YYNGEE in the germline V gene. This CDR3 has 14 residues. The CDR3 DNA sequence: TGTGCCAGCAGCGTAGGTGGAACAACCTATGGCTACACCTTC. Translation: CASSVGGTTYGYTF.

The rearrangement joins TRBV27 to TRBJ2-7; D unclear. Germline values: CDR1 MNHEY, CDR2 SMNVEV (reference sequence). Trimming took off 0 bases at V and 3 bases at J, with 12 bases between the two ends. The CDR3 totals 15 residues. The CDR3 sequence: CASSLSKGINYEQYF. The CDR3 nucleotides read TGTGCCAGCAGTTTATCGAAGGGAATCAACTACGAGCAGTACTTC.

The gene calls are TRBV29-1 and TRBJ2-7; D might be TRBD1 or TRBD2, each matching 5 bases. The CDR3 is made up of 11 amino acids. Germline CDR1 reads SQVTM; CDR2 reads ANQGSEA. The germline V and J ends were trimmed by 7 bases and 5 bases, with 12 bases remaining between them. The CDR3 coding sequence is TGCAGCGGGGGGTTGGGAGACGAGCAGTACTTC. Translated, it gives CSGGLGDEQYF.

This chain connects TRBV20-1 to TRBJ1-2, with no clear D. The CDR3 runs to 13 residues. V lost 0 bases and J lost 7, with 12 bases in between. The V gene's germline CDR1 is DFQATT and CDR2 SNEGSKA (reference sequence). The CDR3 loop reads CSARDPGVGGYTF. CDR3 in DNA: TGCAGTGCTAGAGACCCGGGAGTGGGTGGCTACACCTTC.

The rearrangement joins TRBV7-2 to TRBJ2-4; D tentatively reads TRBD1 or TRBD2 (5 bases each). Trimming removed 5 bases from V and 9 bases from J, with 11 bases in between. CDR1 is SGHTA, CDR2 FQGNSA, per germline. The CDR3 length is 12 residues. The CDR3 coding sequence is TGTGCCAGCAGCACGACCGGGGCCATTCAGTACTTC. Its translation is CASSTTGAIQYF.

The CDR3 region is CASRRTGTDGYNSPLHF. CDR3 sequence (DNA): TGTGCCAGCAGACGTACCGGGACCGACGGTTATAATTCACCCCTCCACTTT. The chain has TRBV6-1 and TRBJ1-6; possibly TRBD1 for D (5 bases). Trimming stripped 6 bases from V and 4 bases from J, with 19 bases between. The CDR3 runs 17 residues. Germline loops: CDR1 MNHNS, CDR2 SASEGT.

The chain employs TRBV29-1 and TRBJ1-1; 8 positions match TRBD1. The CDR3 is 13 residues long. V was clipped by 6 bases and J by 1 base; unmatched bases: 4. Germline lookup yields CDR1 SQVTM and CDR2 ANQGSEA. The CDR3 bases are TGCAGCGTACCGGGACAGGCGAACACTGAAGCTTTCTTT. It encodes CSVPGQANTEAFF.

V is TRBV20-1 and J is TRBJ1-2; 8 bases are shared with TRBD1. Germline-derived CDR1 and CDR2 are DFQATT and SNEGSKA (reference sequence). The CDR3 totals 11 residues. V gave up 6 bases and J gave up 7 bases; unmatched junction bases: 4. CDR3 residues: CSAWDRRGYTF. CDR3 DNA: TGCAGTGCGTGGGACAGGCGTGGCTACACCTTC.

CDR3 region: CASSFPGNSPLHF. CDR3 in DNA: TGTGCCAGCAGTTTCCCCGGTAATTCACCCCTCCACTTT. V and J are TRBV7-9 and TRBJ1-6; D gene unclear. Looked up from germline, CDR1 is SEHNR and CDR2 is FQNEAQ (reference sequence). V was pared by 6 bases and J by 6 bases, with 9 bases between. This CDR3 spans 13 amino acids.

The chain is built from TRBV10-3 and TRBJ2-1; TRBD2 matches at 10 bases. Trimming cost V 2 bases and J 2 bases; bases outside gene matches: 6. From germline, CDR1 is ENHRY and CDR2 SYGVKD. CDR3 length: 17 amino acids. The CDR3 here is CAISETASGGTYNEQFF. For the CDR3, the DNA is TGTGCCATCAGTGAGACAGCTAGCGGGGGAACCTACAATGAGCAGTTCTTC.

V gene TRBV10-3 combines with J gene TRBJ1-6; unclear D gene. With 1 base removed from V and 8 bases from J, the gap between germline ends came to 9 bases. The CDR3 runs 14 residues. CDR1 and CDR2 (germline): ENHRY, SYGVKD. The DNA of the CDR3 is TGTGCCATCAGTGAGTGGGGAAGGGATTCACCCCTCCACTTT. Its protein product is CAISEWGRDSPLHF.

This clonotype was counted between two and nine times. The rearrangement links TRBV25-1 to TRBJ2-2; 10 positions match TRBD1. Trimming cost V 2 bases and J 4 bases; bases outside gene matches: 7. The CDR3 has 17 residues. Germline CDR1 reads MGHDK; CDR2 reads SYGVNS. The CDR3 DNA follows: TGTGCCAGCAGTGAACCGGGACAGGGGAAATCCACCGGGGAGCTGTTTTTT. Its translation: CASSEPGQGKSTGELFF.

This clonotype has only a few counts. V gene TRBV9 combines with J gene TRBJ2-2, with 10 bases lining up with TRBD1. Germline loops: CDR1 SGDLS, CDR2 YYNGEE. Trimming removed 4 bases from V and 4 bases from J; junction bases left unmatched: 4. This CDR3 is 15 amino acids long. CDR3 bases: TGTGCCAGCAGCCCCCGGGACAGGGGCACCGGGGAGCTGTTTTTT. Its protein is CASSPRDRGTGELFF.

The J gene is TRBJ1-1, the V gene TRBV7-8; D may be TRBD1 (5 bases). V shed 8 bases and J shed 5 bases, with 12 bases lying between them. The CDR3 loop spans 12 amino acids. Germline CDR1 is SGHVS and CDR2 is FQNEAQ. CDR3 residues: CASSQGETEAFF. The DNA of the CDR3 is TGTGCCAGCTCGCAGGGAGAAACTGAAGCTTTCTTT.

This sequence joins TRBV30 and TRBJ2-7, with TRBD1 as a possible D gene (5 bases). This CDR3 region has 14 residues. The V end was cut by 4 bases, the J end by 0 bases, with 13 bases between. CDR1 is GTSNPN and CDR2 is SVGIG in the germline V gene (reference sequence). CDR3 coding DNA: TGTGCCTGGACCCCGAGACAGAGCTCCTACGAGCAGTACTTC. Its translation: CAWTPRQSSYEQYF.